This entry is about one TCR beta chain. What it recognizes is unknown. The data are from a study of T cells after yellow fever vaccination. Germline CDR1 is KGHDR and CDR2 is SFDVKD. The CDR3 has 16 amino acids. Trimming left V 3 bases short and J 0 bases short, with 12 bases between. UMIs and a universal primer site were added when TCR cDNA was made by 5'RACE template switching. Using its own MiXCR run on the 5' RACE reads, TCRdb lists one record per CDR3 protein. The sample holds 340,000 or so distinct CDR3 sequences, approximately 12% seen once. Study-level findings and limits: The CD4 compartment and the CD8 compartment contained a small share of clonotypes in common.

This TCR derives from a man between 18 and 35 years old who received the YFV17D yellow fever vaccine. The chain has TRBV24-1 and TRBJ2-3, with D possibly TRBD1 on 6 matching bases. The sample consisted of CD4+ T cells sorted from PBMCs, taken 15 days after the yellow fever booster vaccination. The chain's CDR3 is CATSDTGTSSTDTQYF. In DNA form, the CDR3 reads TGTGCCACCAGTGATACCGGGACATCGAGCACAGATACGCAGTATTTT.